The following is a T cell receptor beta chain sequence with its context. Its matching antigen is unknown. This record comes from a study of CD8 T cells in ankylosing spondylitis. The V gene's germline CDR1 is MGHDK and CDR2 SYGVNS. The CDR3 covers 13 residues. Trimming pared 6 bases from V and 8 bases from J, leaving 11 bases between. TCRdb re-called the 5' RACE reads through MiXCR, storing one row per CDR3 protein. The sample has roughly 100,000 distinct CDR3 sequences; around 24% are singletons. General observations from the study: Earlier authors reported some of these motif variants in reactive arthritis synovial fluid and blood. Disease-linked clones proved CD8+ and comparatively uncommon in peripheral blood. Matched synovial fluid from ankylosing spondylitis patients was reported to be enriched for disease-linked clones. Ankylosing spondylitis blood seemed to carry a telltale TCR beta motif made of several highly homologous variants.

Sequenced: synovial fluid, either unsorted or a sorted T cell fraction (not recorded which). The chain joins TRBV25-1 to TRBJ1-6, with D hard to call. The sequence was collected from a male donor with ankylosing spondylitis. The CDR3: CASRRLTDSPLHF. The CDR3 nucleotides read TGTGCCAGCAGACGGTTGACCGATTCACCCCTCCACTTT.